The sequence of this T cell receptor beta chain was determined in a study of OX40 agonist ivuxolimab in advanced cancers. The wider study: One hepatocellular carcinoma and a couple of cutaneous melanoma patients partially responded.

In germline, CDR1 is SEHNR, CDR2 FQNEAQ (reference sequence). The length of the CDR3 is 16 residues. With 2 bases removed from V and 0 bases from J, the gap between germline ends came to 11 bases. TCRdb keeps only in-frame clones here, not all; method: immunoSEQ multiplex PCR. The table includes 40,000 or so clones, 82% detected once. At cycle 4 day 1, cycle 7 day 1, and baseline, blood was sampled. This clone is medium-sized. The chain carries TRBV7-9 and TRBJ2-1; D ambiguous. The material was CD4+ or CD8+ T cells sorted from blood, obtained in a trial of the OX40 agonist ivuxolimab. This receptor was taken from an adult with an advanced solid tumor such as melanoma, head and neck, liver or kidney cancer. The CDR3 bases are TGTGCCAGCAGCTTACTGTCGGGCCCCTCCTACAATGAGCAGTTCTTC. It encodes CASSLLSGPSYNEQFF.